This T cell receptor beta chain was retrieved from a study of vaccination effects on CD4 cells after COVID-19. Concerning this clone: The antigen is unknown.

Ahead of sequencing, the ViraFEST assay grew antigen-specific CD4+ T cells using viral peptide pools. Researchers isolated CD4+ T cells once less than twelve days of culture had elapsed. Having tested negative for nucleocapsid antibodies, the vaccine recipients showed no prior SARS-CoV-2 infection. Cultivation was performed at two million PBMC per well with roughly 9.2 IU/ml IL-2 and 7.5 to 10 ug/ml peptides added. Method: immunoSEQ multiplex PCR; TCRdb's copy keeps in-frame clones and lacks some. Seen here are 26,000 or so clones, approximately 70% observed once, and the top ten hold about 20%. V lost 0 bases and J lost 0; bases outside the gene matches: 8. CDR3 length: 17 amino acids. Germline CDR1 and CDR2: SGHRS and YFSETQ.

The sequence derives from a human donor who received a COVID-19 vaccine. This chain joins TRBV5-1 and TRBJ2-7; 8 bases match TRBD1. The sample in question was CD4+ T cells from PBMCs cultured with HCoV-NL63 spike peptides, obtained before COVID-19 vaccination. This chain's CDR3 is CASSLGTGSTYSYEQYF. The CDR3 region has the DNA TGCGCCAGCAGCTTGGGGACAGGGTCCACATACTCCTACGAGCAGTACTTC.